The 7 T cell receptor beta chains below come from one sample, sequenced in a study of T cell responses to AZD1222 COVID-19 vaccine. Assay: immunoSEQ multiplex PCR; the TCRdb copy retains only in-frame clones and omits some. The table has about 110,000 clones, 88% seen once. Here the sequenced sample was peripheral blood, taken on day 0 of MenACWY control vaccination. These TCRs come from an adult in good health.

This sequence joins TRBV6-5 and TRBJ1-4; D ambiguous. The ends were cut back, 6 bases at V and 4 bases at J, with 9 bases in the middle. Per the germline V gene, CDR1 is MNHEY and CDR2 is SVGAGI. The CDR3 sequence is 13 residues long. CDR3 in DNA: TGTGCCAGCAGACAAGGGATTAATGAAAAACTGTTTTTT. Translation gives CASRQGINEKLFF.

The CDR3, as DNA: TGTGCCAGCAGTTCCATTGGGGGACTGGCAATCCCCAGGCAGTTCTTC. Translated, it gives CASSSIGGLAIPRQFF. The gene calls are TRBV6-5 and TRBJ2-1; weak D call: TRBD2 (6 bases). There are 16 residues in the CDR3. Germline V CDR1 and CDR2: MNHEY, SVGAGI. Trimming left V 4 bases short and J 12 bases short, with 25 bases between.

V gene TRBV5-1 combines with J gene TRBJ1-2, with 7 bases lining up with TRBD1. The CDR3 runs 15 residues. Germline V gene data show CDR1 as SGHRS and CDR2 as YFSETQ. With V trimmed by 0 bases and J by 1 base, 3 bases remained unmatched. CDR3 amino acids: CASSLDRGLNYGYTF. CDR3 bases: TGCGCCAGCAGCTTGGACAGGGGCCTTAACTATGGCTACACCTTC.

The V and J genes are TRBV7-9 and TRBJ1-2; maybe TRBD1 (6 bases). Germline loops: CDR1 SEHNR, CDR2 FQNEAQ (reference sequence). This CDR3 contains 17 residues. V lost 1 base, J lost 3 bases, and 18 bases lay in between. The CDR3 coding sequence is TGTGCCAGCAGCTTAGGTGGTGTCGGCAGGGGTGACTATGGCTACACCTTC. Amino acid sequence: CASSLGGVGRGDYGYTF.

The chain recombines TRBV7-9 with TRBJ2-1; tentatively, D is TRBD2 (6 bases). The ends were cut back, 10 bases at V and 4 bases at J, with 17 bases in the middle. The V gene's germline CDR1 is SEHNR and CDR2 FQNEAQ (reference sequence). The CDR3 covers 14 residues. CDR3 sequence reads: CAIPTSPSYNEQFF. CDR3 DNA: TGTGCCATCCCGACTAGTCCTTCTTACAATGAGCAGTTCTTC.

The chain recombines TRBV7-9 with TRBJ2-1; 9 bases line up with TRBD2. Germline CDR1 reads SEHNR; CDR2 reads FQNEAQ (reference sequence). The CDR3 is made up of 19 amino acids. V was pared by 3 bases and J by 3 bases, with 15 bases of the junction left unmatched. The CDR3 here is CASSLTGLADVTSYNEQFF. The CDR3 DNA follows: TGTGCCAGCAGCTTGACGGGACTAGCAGACGTAACTAGCTACAATGAGCAGTTCTTC.

The CDR3 DNA reads TGCAGCGTTGGGGGGACTAGCGGGAGGGGAACCCAGTACTTC. Its protein product is CSVGGTSGRGTQYF. The rearrangement joins TRBV29-1 to TRBJ2-5, with TRBD2 matching over 16 bases. V lost 4 bases and J lost 8; bases outside the gene matches: 4. From germline, CDR1 is SQVTM and CDR2 ANQGSEA. The CDR3 is 14 amino acids.